The source of this T cell receptor (beta chain) is a study of shared clonotypes between healthy human individuals. Whole-study results and caveats: Clonotypes shared by all four donors outscored non-shared clonotypes in generation probability.

As for this clone: What it recognizes is unknown.

The CDR3 loop spans 16 amino acids. The ends lost 6 bases at V and 2 bases at J; junction bases unmatched: 7. CDR1 is SEHNR, CDR2 FQNEAQ, per germline (reference sequence). Negatively enriched CD4+ T cells were divided by CD45RA into naive and memory. Once extracted for a subset, genomic DNA was divided evenly among several immunoSEQ plates. Produced via immunoSEQ multiplex PCR; TCRdb's table is partial and in-frame only. The data show 850,000 to 1,100,000 clones, with roughly 77% seen just once and about 0.89% held by the top ten. This chain joins TRBV7-9 and TRBJ2-1; 10 bases fit TRBD2. The origin of this receptor is a young man in good health. Some clones in this sample may be carry-over from other donors' samples. Sample: memory CD4+ T cells from PBMCs. Subset of the sample: CD45RA-negative fraction. The CDR3 loop reads CASSMPGTSAYNEQFF. The DNA for the CDR3 is TGTGCCAGCAGTATGCCGGGGACTAGCGCCTACAATGAGCAGTTCTTC.